The 25 T cell receptor beta chains presented below share a single source sample, sequenced in a study of post-analysis software for immune sequencing data. Whole-study results and caveats: Controls had lower frequencies than patients of four or five TRBV segments, which included TRBV5-6, TRBV5-1 and TRBV20-1.

No cognate antigen is known for these TCRs. Included in the TCR beta cDNA libraries were unique molecular identifiers. TCRdb reprocessed the PCR reads with MiXCR, giving one entry per CDR3 protein. The table lists about 460,000 distinct CDR3 sequences, nearly 45% of them singletons, with 9.5% to 13% in the top ten. Sequencing was carried out using blood. The receptors here all came from a girl between 10 and 17 years old with multiple sclerosis.

The rearrangement uses TRBV12-3 or TRBV12-4 and TRBJ1-1, with a tentative D call TRBD1 (6 bases). CDR3 length equals 15 residues. V lost 6 bases and J 1 base, leaving 15 bases between the germline ends. The CDR3 DNA follows: TGTGCCAGCAGCCGCGCCGGGACACCGAACACTGAAGCTTTCTTT. Protein: CASSRAGTPNTEAFF.

The rearrangement uses TRBV4-2 and TRBJ2-3; D might be TRBD1 or TRBD2, each matching 5 bases. Trimming cost V 4 bases and J 0 bases, with 17 bases left between them. This CDR3 is 17 amino acids long. Germline V gene lookup returns CDR1 LGHNA and CDR2 YNFKEQ. For the CDR3, the DNA is TGTGCCAGCAGCCCAACCGGGGCGCCAACTAGCACAGATACGCAGTATTTT. This translates into CASSPTGAPTSTDTQYF.

The chain carries TRBV12-3 or TRBV12-4 and TRBJ1-5; D not resolved. There are 13 residues in the CDR3. The germline V and J ends were trimmed by 3 bases and 7 bases, with 10 bases remaining between them. This CDR3 is CASSFRPLQPQHF. The CDR3 DNA sequence: TGTGCCAGCAGTTTCCGTCCCCTGCAGCCCCAGCATTTT.

The J gene is TRBJ2-1, the V gene TRBV5-1, with 10 nucleotides matching TRBD2. Trimming at V came to 2 bases and at J to 7 bases, leaving 9 bases not matched to a gene. Germline V gene sequence: CDR1 SGHRS, CDR2 YFSETQ. This CDR3 spans 16 amino acids. CDR3 protein: CASSFLAGEILNEQFF. The CDR3, as DNA: TGCGCCAGCAGCTTCCTAGCGGGAGAGATTTTGAATGAGCAGTTCTTC.

This clonotype has only a few counts. V usage is TRBV21-1 and J usage is TRBJ2-4; the tabulated D call, TRBD1, remains unverified against the DNA. TRBV21-1 has pseudogene status. The CDR3 covers 15 residues. CDR3 nucleotides: TGTGCCAGCAGCCTCCTCGGACAGGGGAGGAACATTCAGTACTTC. This translates into CASSLLGQGRNIQYF.

This clonotype has more than one count but fewer than ten. The rearrangement uses TRBV28 and TRBJ2-1; 10 bases line up with TRBD2. The CDR3 consists of 15 residues. Germline V lookup: CDR1 MDHEN, CDR2 SYDVKM. The J segment lost 9 bases and the V segment lost 3 bases, leaving 8 bases of the junction unmatched. CDR3 in DNA: TGTGCCAGCAGTTTGGTGTCTAGCGGGAGTGCTGAGCAGTTCTTC. It translates to CASSLVSSGSAEQFF.

The table lists this clonotype with a few counts. The chain links TRBV12-3 or TRBV12-4 to TRBJ2-5; 9 nucleotides align to TRBD1. The J call may be mistaken, given a closer DNA end match to TRBJ2-7. This CDR3 is built from 14 residues. The CDR3 DNA is TGTGCCAGCAGTTTATCGGACAGGGGCTACGAGCAGTACTTC. This encodes CASSLSDRGYEQYF.

Of note for this clonotype: Relative to the germline gene, one junction end is altered; a read error may explain this. This chain connects TRBV5-1 to TRBJ1-2; no clear D gene. Germline CDR1 is SGHRS and CDR2 is YFSETQ. The CDR3 is 15 residues long. For the CDR3, the DNA is TGCGCCAGCAGCTTGGAACCCCATGCGGACTATGGCTACACCTTT. It translates to CASSLEPHADYGYTF.

This rearrangement joins TRBV6-5 to TRBJ2-2; D remains unclear. The CDR3 is 14 residues long. Germline values: CDR1 MNHEY, CDR2 SVGAGI. V lost 4 bases, J lost 6 bases, and 12 bases lay in between. CDR3 protein: CASSSPGSPGELFF. In DNA form, the CDR3 reads TGTGCCAGCAGTTCCCCCGGGTCGCCCGGGGAGCTGTTTTTT.

This clonotype was recorded at least ten times. V gene TRBV20-1 combines with J gene TRBJ1-1; D is possibly TRBD1 (6 bases). With 3 bases removed from V and 1 base from J, the gap between germline ends came to 12 bases. CDR1 and CDR2 (germline): DFQATT, SNEGSKA (reference sequence). This CDR3 has 14 residues. The CDR3 DNA sequence: TGCAGTGCTAGTCGTCCAGGGGAGAACACTGAAGCTTTCTTT. This gives the protein CSASRPGENTEAFF.

This clonotype appeared a single time. In DNA form, the CDR3 reads TGTGCCAGCAGCTTAATCCGGGGTAGATCCTACGAGCAGTACGTC. Translated, it gives CASSLIRGRSYEQYV. The gene calls are TRBV7-2 and TRBJ2-7; a weak D match, TRBD2 (5 bases). CDR1 is SGHTA, CDR2 FQGNSA, per germline. This CDR3 is 15 amino acids long. V shed 2 bases and J shed 1 base, with 12 bases lying between them.

This sequence joins TRBV18 and TRBJ2-1; D not certain. Germline CDR1 reads KGHSH; CDR2 reads LQKENI. Trimming removed 1 base at V and 10 bases at J, with 8 bases between. The CDR3 loop spans 12 amino acids. This chain's CDR3 is CASSPQPLEQFF. CDR3 coding DNA: TGTGCCAGCTCACCACAACCGCTAGAGCAGTTCTTC.

This sequence joins TRBV29-1 and TRBJ2-5; TRBD1 or TRBD2 may be the D gene (5 bases each). V was trimmed by 3 bases and J by 3 bases, leaving 11 bases between them. Germline V CDR1 and CDR2: SQVTM, ANQGSEA. This CDR3 has 13 residues. The CDR3 sequence is CSVDGAGEETQYF. Here the CDR3 DNA reads TGCAGCGTTGATGGGGCCGGGGAAGAGACCCAGTACTTC.

The chain couples TRBV6-5 to TRBJ2-2; D is unclear. Germline V gene sequence: CDR1 MNHEY, CDR2 SVGAGI. V gave up 0 bases and J gave up 3 bases, with 14 bases separating them. CDR3 size: 17 residues. CDR3 in DNA: TGTGCCAGCAGTTACTCGATCAGCGTTGGAGACACCGGGGAGCTGTTTTTT. Protein sequence: CASSYSISVGDTGELFF.

This clonotype was seen more than once but under ten times. The chain recombines TRBV3-1 with TRBJ2-5, with 7 bases lining up with TRBD2. With 2 bases clipped from V and 11 bases from J, the junction kept 14 bases outside the gene matches. CDR1 and CDR2 from the germline V gene are LGHDT and YNNKEL (reference sequence). This CDR3 has 15 amino acids. The CDR3 here is CASSQLAGVAGEQYF. The CDR3 bases are TGTGCCAGCAGCCAATTAGCGGGCGTAGCGGGTGAGCAGTACTTC.

This clonotype was recorded a few times. The chain carries TRBV20-1 and TRBJ2-7; possibly TRBD2 for D (5 bases). The tail of the sequence fits TRBJ2-4 better, so the J call may be wrong. The germline V gene encodes CDR1 DFQATT and CDR2 SNEGSKA (reference sequence). The CDR3 is 13 amino acids. In DNA, the CDR3 is TGCAGTGCTAGAGAGAGCGGCAGGAACATTCAGTACTTC. This translates into CSARESGRNIQYF.

This clonotype was observed a few times. The chain employs TRBV13 and TRBJ2-7, with 8 nucleotides matching TRBD2. Germline assignment: CDR1 PRHDT and CDR2 FYEKMQ (reference sequence). The CDR3 spans 14 residues. Trimming took 0 bases from V and 6 from J; bases not matched to a gene: 4. The CDR3: CASSLGTSGSEQYF. The CDR3 DNA sequence: TGTGCCAGCAGCTTAGGTACTAGCGGTTCCGAGCAGTACTTC.

The CDR3: CASKRGRSQPQHF. The CDR3 DNA sequence: TGTGCCAGCAAGCGTGGGAGAAGTCAGCCCCAGCATTTT. This chain connects TRBV7-9 to TRBJ1-5; D not resolved. CDR1 and CDR2 from the germline V gene are SEHNR and FQNEAQ (reference sequence). There are 13 residues in the CDR3. V was shortened by 7 bases and J by 6 bases, with 13 bases between the two germline ends.

J is TRBJ2-4 and V is TRBV7-2, with TRBD2 matching over 10 bases. The J call may not be correct, given that the DNA end is closer to TRBJ2-7. CDR1 and CDR2 from the germline V gene are SGHTA and FQGNSA. This CDR3 contains 18 residues. This CDR3 is CASSPQTGAGGNRYEQYF. The DNA of the CDR3 is TGTGCCAGCAGCCCGCAAACGGGAGCGGGGGGGAATAGGTACGAGCAGTACTTC.

The chain couples TRBV20-1 to TRBJ2-3; TRBD2 matches 10 bases. V was clipped by 7 bases and J by 0 bases; unmatched bases: 13. The CDR3 runs 17 residues. CDR1 and CDR2 (germline): DFQATT, SNEGSKA (reference sequence). The CDR3 nucleotides are TGCAGTGTTCAGAGGCGGCTAGCGGGAGATAGCACAGATACGCAGTATTTT. Amino acid sequence: CSVQRRLAGDSTDTQYF.

In this sample, this clonotype turned up a few times. In DNA form, the CDR3 reads TGTGCCATCAGCAGCGGGATTGTCTCCTACGAGCAGTACTTC. Encoded protein: CAISSGIVSYEQYF. The chain uses TRBV10-3 and TRBJ2-7; TRBD2 aligns across 7 bases. The CDR3 length is 14 residues. Germline values: CDR1 ENHRY, CDR2 SYGVKD. V was pared by 6 bases and J by 0 bases, with 5 bases of the junction left unmatched.

The rearrangement uses TRBV28 and TRBJ2-1, with 11 bases that match TRBD1. Germline V lookup: CDR1 MDHEN, CDR2 SYDVKM. The CDR3 runs 17 residues. V shed 5 bases and J 8 bases; nucleotides not matched to a gene: 14. The chain's CDR3 is CASSLHLGTGGFDEQFF. The CDR3 DNA is TGTGCCAGCAGTCTGCACCTCGGGACAGGGGGATTCGATGAGCAGTTCTTC.

DNA for the CDR3: TGTGCCAGCTCACCAGGCATGAGCACGTTGCATACGCAGTATTTT. Amino acid sequence: CASSPGMSTLHTQYF. The V and J genes are TRBV18 and TRBJ2-3; D is unresolved. Between the trimmed V and J ends, which lost 2 bases and 7 bases, there was a span of 16 bases. The CDR3 spans 15 residues. Germline V lookup: CDR1 KGHSH, CDR2 LQKENI.

The rearrangement links TRBV20-1 to TRBJ2-4; 12 nucleotides match TRBD1. Trimming removed 7 bases from V and 2 bases from J; junction bases left unmatched: 3. Germline CDR1 DFQATT, CDR2 SNEGSKA (reference sequence). The CDR3 totals 14 residues. CDR3 protein: CSVGDRGPKNIQYF. CDR3 nucleotides: TGCAGTGTCGGGGACAGGGGGCCCAAAAACATTCAGTACTTC.

The gene calls are TRBV12-3 or TRBV12-4 and TRBJ1-4; 11 bases match TRBD1. The CDR3 is 15 amino acids. V was pared by 5 bases and J by 7 bases, with 6 bases of the junction left unmatched. The CDR3 sequence is CASSLRTGGSEKLFF. The CDR3 DNA reads TGTGCCAGCAGTCTACGGACAGGGGGCAGTGAAAAACTGTTTTTT.